The next 17 T cell receptor beta chains were all read from a single sample in a study of post-analysis software for immune sequencing data. Incorporated into the TCR beta cDNA libraries were unique molecular identifiers, which served to reduce PCR and sequencing biases. TCRdb itself ran the PCR reads through MiXCR, one entry per CDR3 protein. The profile shows roughly 540,000 distinct CDR3 sequences, 30% to 40% of them singletons. General study results and limits: Roughly 5 TRBV segments (TRBV5-6, TRBV5-1 and TRBV20-1 among them) occurred more frequently in patients than in controls.

Their antigen targets remain unknown. Sequencing was carried out using blood. The receptor source for this set is a girl under 18 with multiple sclerosis.

Comment on this clonotype: A much larger clone sits a single nucleotide away, making a read error possible. The chain recombines TRBV12-3 or TRBV12-4 with TRBJ2-5; no definite D call. The tail of the sequence fits TRBJ2-1 better, so the J call may be wrong. CDR3 length: 11 residues. Written as DNA, the CDR3 is TGTGCCAGCAGAGTGCAAGAGACCCAGTTCTTC. Residues: CASRVQETQFF.

This clonotype was detected many times. V and J are TRBV6-5 and TRBJ1-1, with a tentative D call TRBD1 (6 bases). Germline V gives CDR1 MNHEY, CDR2 SVGAGI. The CDR3 is 13 residues long. Trimming removed 10 bases at V and 4 bases at J, with 16 bases between. The DNA of the CDR3 is TGTGCCACCCTTAGGGGGTTTGGCACTGAAGCTTTCTTT. Translation: CATLRGFGTEAFF.

This rearrangement joins TRBV3-1 to TRBJ1-2; D ambiguous. Trimming pared 0 bases from V and 6 bases from J, leaving 8 bases between. Germline CDR1 LGHDT, CDR2 YNNKEL (reference sequence). The CDR3 consists of 13 residues. The CDR3 here is CASSQDGEDGYTF. CDR3 coding DNA: TGTGCCAGCAGCCAAGATGGTGAGGATGGCTACACCTTC. The full variable domain, in which reference TRBV3-1 and TRBJ1-2 provide the parts outside the CDR3, is DTAVSQTPKYLVTQMGNDKSIKCEQNLGHDTMYWYKQDSKKFLKIMFSYNNKELIINETVPNRFSPKSPDKAHLNLHINSLELGDSAVYFCASSQDGEDGYTFGSGTRLTVV.

This clonotype appeared a few times. The V and J genes are TRBV4-1 and TRBJ2-5; 10 bases match TRBD2. Germline V lookup: CDR1 MGHRA, CDR2 YSYEKL. V dropped 2 bases and J dropped 4; count of bases not matched to a gene: 13. The CDR3 runs to 18 residues. CDR3 coding DNA: TGCGCCAGCAGCCAACCTATCAGGTCTAGCGGGGGCCGAGAGACCCAGTACTTC. Translating gives CASSQPIRSSGGRETQYF.

This clonotype appeared a few times. The genes are TRBV12-3 or TRBV12-4 and TRBJ1-2, with 8 bases fitting TRBD1. The ends lost 5 bases at V and 5 bases at J; junction bases unmatched: 4. The CDR3 extends over 13 amino acids. CDR3 loop: CASSAGTGYGYTF. The CDR3 nucleotides are TGTGCCAGCAGTGCCGGGACAGGTTATGGCTACACCTTC.

A remark on this clonotype: At one end the junction does not follow the germline gene, possibly because of a read error. The rearrangement uses TRBV6-6 and TRBJ1-2; D ambiguous. In germline, CDR1 is MNHNY, CDR2 SVGAGI (reference sequence). CDR3 size: 13 residues. The CDR3 nucleotides are TGTGCCAGCAGTAACCGGGAGAGCTATGGCTGCACCTTC. This sequence encodes CASSNRESYGCTF.

The V call is TRBV10-3, the J call TRBJ2-7; 8 bases agree with TRBD2. The better agreement between TRBJ2-5 and the DNA end casts doubt on the J call. The CDR3 spans 14 residues. CDR1 is ENHRY and CDR2 is SYGVKD in the germline V gene. CDR3 region: CATAGGYLKETQYF. The CDR3, as DNA: TGTGCCACCGCGGGGGGCTACCTTAAAGAGACCCAGTACTTC.

The chain has TRBV4-1 and TRBJ2-3; D perhaps matches TRBD2 (5 bases). CDR3 length: 15 amino acids. Germline V gene sequence: CDR1 MGHRA, CDR2 YSYEKL. Trimming pared 0 bases from V and 5 bases from J, leaving 12 bases between. The CDR3 DNA sequence: TGCGCCAGCAGCCAAGATCCCCTAGCACAAGATACGCAGTATTTT. This sequence encodes CASSQDPLAQDTQYF.

The chain recombines TRBV5-4 with TRBJ2-7; either TRBD1 or TRBD2 may fit D (7 bases each). CDR1 is SGHNT, CDR2 YYREEE, per germline (reference sequence). This CDR3 is 15 amino acids long. V shed 4 bases and J shed 3 bases, with 17 bases lying between them. CDR3 sequence reads: CASSAGGGGNYEQYF. In DNA form, the CDR3 reads TGTGCCAGCAGCGCAGGGGGAGGGGGCAACTACGAGCAGTACTTC.

A few counts support this clonotype. This CDR3 reads CASSFGGGGDTDTQYF. Written as DNA, the CDR3 is TGCGCCAGCAGCTTTGGTGGGGGGGGAGACACAGATACGCAGTATTTT. This rearrangement joins TRBV5-1 to TRBJ2-3; 7 bases line up with TRBD2. The CDR3 consists of 16 residues. Germline CDR1 reads SGHRS; CDR2 reads YFSETQ. Trimming removed 2 bases from V and 2 bases from J; junction bases left unmatched: 8.

This chain uses TRBV11-3 with TRBJ2-3; D gene ambiguous. Trimming stripped 4 bases from V and 2 bases from J, with 7 bases between. CDR1 and CDR2 from the germline V gene are SGHNT and YENEEA. The length of the CDR3 is 13 residues. CDR3 protein: CASSSSYTDTQYF. CDR3 nucleotides: TGTGCCAGCAGCTCCTCTTACACAGATACGCAGTATTTT.

The rearrangement links TRBV11-2 to TRBJ2-1; 12 nucleotides line up with TRBD2. J lost 6 bases, V lost 2 bases, and 5 bases had no gene match. The germline V gene encodes CDR1 SGHAT and CDR2 FQNNGV. The CDR3 has 16 amino acids. The CDR3 DNA reads TGTGCCAGCAGCTTATCAGCTAGCGGGGGGGCCAATGAGCAGTTCTTC. It is translated as CASSLSASGGANEQFF.

The chain employs TRBV20-1 and TRBJ2-1, with D maybe TRBD2 (5 bases). This CDR3 comprises 14 residues. CDR1 is DFQATT, CDR2 SNEGSKA, per germline (reference sequence). The V end lost 6 bases, the J end lost 10 bases, and 22 bases lay between the germline ends. Written as DNA, the CDR3 is TGCAGTGCCGAGGGCCAGGTTTTGTCCTACGAGCAGTTCTTC. Translation: CSAEGQVLSYEQFF.

The rearrangement joins TRBV12-3 or TRBV12-4 to TRBJ1-2; unclear D gene. This CDR3 contains 15 residues. The V end lost 1 base, the J end lost 1 base, and 10 bases lay between the germline ends. CDR3 in amino acids: CASSLEGQNNYGYTF. The DNA of the CDR3 is TGTGCCAGCAGTTTAGAGGGTCAGAATAACTATGGCTACACCTTC.

Details on this clonotype: The missing conserved phenylalanine or tryptophan at the end of this CDR3 makes a read error likely. This chain links TRBV29-1 with TRBJ2-7, with 8 bases fitting TRBD1. CDR1 is SQVTM, CDR2 ANQGSEA, per germline. J was trimmed by 3 bases and V by 2 bases; bases with no gene match: 9. The CDR3 covers 15 residues. The CDR3 loop reads CSVERFEDRDYEQYL. As DNA, the CDR3 is TGCAGCGTTGAAAGGTTTGAGGACAGGGACTACGAGCAGTACCTC.

This clonotype was seen more than once but under ten times. The CDR3 DNA follows: TGTGCCATCAGCGGACAGGGCTCCACTGAAGCTTTCTTT. Protein: CAISGQGSTEAFF. The chain carries TRBV10-3 and TRBJ1-1; 8 nucleotides line up with TRBD1. The germline gives CDR1 ENHRY, CDR2 SYGVKD. The CDR3 spans 13 residues. Germline trimming cut 6 bases from V and 4 bases from J; bases unmatched to any gene: 4.

The chain uses TRBV9 and TRBJ2-2; 10 nucleotides align to TRBD2. CDR3 length equals 17 residues. V dropped 0 bases and J dropped 7; count of bases not matched to a gene: 9. Germline-derived CDR1 and CDR2 are SGDLS and YYNGEE. In DNA form, the CDR3 reads TGTGCCAGCAGCGTAGTTGCCAGCGGGGGGGCCGGCGGGGAGCTGTTTTTT. Translated, it gives CASSVVASGGAGGELFF.